The T cell receptor beta chain under discussion was sequenced for a study of blood T cell repertoires in COVID-19. About the research overall: Material from acute and convalescent COVID-19 was sourced from the United States, Italy and Spain. Nucleic acid was either cDNA or gDNA, and it came from T cells, B-cell-depleted T cells, or PBMCs.

The sample holds a few counts of this clone. The CDR3 loop spans 18 amino acids. J was trimmed by 4 bases and V by 0 bases; bases with no gene match: 7. Germline assignment: CDR1 SGHRS and CDR2 YFSETQ. Patients in Seattle were enrolled during active infection, then followed longitudinally. Methods used by the authors: Cell counts per sample came from amplifying reference gene primers. Assay used: immunoSEQ multiplex PCR; TCRdb lists only in-frame clones, some missing. D and trimming were read from the DNA, whereas the V and J calls and clone size are those reported in that table. The table includes 150,000 to 200,000 clones, 75% to 90% detected once.

The chain joins TRBV5-1 to TRBJ2-5; 15 bases agree with TRBD2. The origin of this receptor is a woman aged 40-49 years with COVID-19, enrolled during active disease. Sequencing input: peripheral blood. The CDR3 here is CASSLEGLAGGPRETQYF. In nucleotides, the CDR3 is TGCGCCAGCAGCTTGGAAGGACTAGCGGGGGGGCCGCGAGAGACCCAGTACTTC. Filled out from reference TRBV5-1 and TRBJ2-5, the complete variable domain reads KAGVTQTPRYLIKTRGQQVTLSCSPISGHRSVSWYQQTPGQGLQFLFEYFSETQRNKGNFPGRFSGRQFSNSRSEMNVSTLELGDSALYLCASSLEGLAGGPRETQYFGPGTRLLVL.